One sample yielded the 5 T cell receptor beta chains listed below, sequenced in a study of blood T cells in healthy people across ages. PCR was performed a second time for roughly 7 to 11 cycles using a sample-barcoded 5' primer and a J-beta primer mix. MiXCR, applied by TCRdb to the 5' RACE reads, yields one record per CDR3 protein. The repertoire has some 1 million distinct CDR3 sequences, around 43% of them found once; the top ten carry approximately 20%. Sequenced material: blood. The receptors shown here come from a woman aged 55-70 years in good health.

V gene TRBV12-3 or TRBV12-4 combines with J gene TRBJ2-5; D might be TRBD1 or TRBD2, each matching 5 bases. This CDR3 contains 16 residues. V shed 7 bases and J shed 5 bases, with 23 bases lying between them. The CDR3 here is CASTLGDAWGMETQYF. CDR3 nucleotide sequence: TGTGCCAGCACCTTAGGAGACGCATGGGGGATGGAGACCCAGTACTTC.

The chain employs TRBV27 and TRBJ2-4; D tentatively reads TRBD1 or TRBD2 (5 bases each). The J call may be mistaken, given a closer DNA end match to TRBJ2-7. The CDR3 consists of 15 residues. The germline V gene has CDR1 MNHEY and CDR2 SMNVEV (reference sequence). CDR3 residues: CASRINAGTTYEQYF. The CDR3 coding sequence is TGTGCCAGCAGAATCAATGCCGGGACCACTTACGAGCAGTACTTC.

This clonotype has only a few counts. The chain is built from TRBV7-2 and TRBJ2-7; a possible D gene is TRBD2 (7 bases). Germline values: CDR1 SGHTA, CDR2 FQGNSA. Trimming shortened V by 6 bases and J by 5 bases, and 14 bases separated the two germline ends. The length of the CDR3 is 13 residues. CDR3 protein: CASRRGQNNEQYF. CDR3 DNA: TGTGCCAGCAGGCGGGGGCAGAATAACGAGCAGTACTTC.

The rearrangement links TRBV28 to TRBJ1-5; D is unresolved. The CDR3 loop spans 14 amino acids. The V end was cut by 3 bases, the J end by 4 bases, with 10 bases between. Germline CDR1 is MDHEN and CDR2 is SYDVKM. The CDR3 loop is CASSFGERNQPQHF. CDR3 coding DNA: TGTGCCAGCAGTTTCGGCGAGAGAAATCAGCCCCAGCATTTT.

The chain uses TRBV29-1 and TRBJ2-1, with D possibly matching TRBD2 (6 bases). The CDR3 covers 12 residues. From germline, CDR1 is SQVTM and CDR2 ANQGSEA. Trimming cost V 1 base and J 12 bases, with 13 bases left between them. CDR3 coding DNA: TGCAGCGTTGAAGTGGAGGGGATTAGGCAGTTCTTC. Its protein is CSVEVEGIRQFF.